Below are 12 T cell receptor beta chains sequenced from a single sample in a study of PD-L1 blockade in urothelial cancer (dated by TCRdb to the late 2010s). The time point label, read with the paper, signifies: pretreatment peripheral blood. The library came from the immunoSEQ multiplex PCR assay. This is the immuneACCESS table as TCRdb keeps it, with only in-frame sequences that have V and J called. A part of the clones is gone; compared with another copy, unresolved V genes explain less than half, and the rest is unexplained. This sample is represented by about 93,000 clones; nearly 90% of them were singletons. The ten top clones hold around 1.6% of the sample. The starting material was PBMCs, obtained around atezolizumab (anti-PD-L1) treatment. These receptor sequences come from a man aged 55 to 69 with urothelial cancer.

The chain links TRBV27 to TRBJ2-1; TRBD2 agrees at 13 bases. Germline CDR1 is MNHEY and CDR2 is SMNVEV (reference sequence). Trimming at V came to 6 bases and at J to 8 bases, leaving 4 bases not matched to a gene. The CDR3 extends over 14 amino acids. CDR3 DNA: TGTGCCAGCAGCGGACTAGCGGGAGCTTATGAGCAGTTCTTC. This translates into CASSGLAGAYEQFF.

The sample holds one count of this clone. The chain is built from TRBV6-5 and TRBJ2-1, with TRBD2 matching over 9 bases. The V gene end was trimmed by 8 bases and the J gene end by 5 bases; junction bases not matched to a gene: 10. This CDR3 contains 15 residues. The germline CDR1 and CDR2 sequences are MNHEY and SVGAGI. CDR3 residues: CASLSSGGSNNEQFF. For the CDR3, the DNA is TGTGCCAGCCTATCAAGCGGGGGGTCCAACAATGAGCAGTTCTTC.

CDR3 in DNA: TGTGCCAGCAGTGACGCCGACGGGGGTTTAGACATTCAGTACTTC. Amino acid sequence: CASSDADGGLDIQYF. The chain employs TRBV6-1 and TRBJ2-4; tentatively, D is TRBD2 (6 bases). Between the trimmed V and J ends, which lost 3 bases and 8 bases, there was a span of 17 bases. The CDR3 sequence is 15 residues long. The germline CDR1 and CDR2 sequences are MNHNS and SASEGT.

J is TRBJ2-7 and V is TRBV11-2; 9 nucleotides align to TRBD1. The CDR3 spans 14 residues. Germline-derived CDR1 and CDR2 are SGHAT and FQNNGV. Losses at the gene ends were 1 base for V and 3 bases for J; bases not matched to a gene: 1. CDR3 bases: TGTGCCAGCAGCTTAGTGGGACAGGGCTACGAGCAGTACTTC. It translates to CASSLVGQGYEQYF. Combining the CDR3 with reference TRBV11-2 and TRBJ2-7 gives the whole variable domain EAGVAQSPRYKIIEKRQSVAFWCNPISGHATLYWYQQILGQGPKLLIQFQNNGVVDDSQLPKDRFSAERLKGVDSTLKIQPAKLEDSAVYLCASSLVGQGYEQYFGPGTRLTVT.

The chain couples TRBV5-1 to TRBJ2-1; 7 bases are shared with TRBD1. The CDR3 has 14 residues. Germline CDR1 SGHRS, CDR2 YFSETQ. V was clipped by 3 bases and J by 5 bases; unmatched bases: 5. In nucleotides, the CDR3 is TGCGCCAGCAGCTCGGGACAGCTACACAATGAGCAGTTCTTC. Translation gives CASSSGQLHNEQFF.

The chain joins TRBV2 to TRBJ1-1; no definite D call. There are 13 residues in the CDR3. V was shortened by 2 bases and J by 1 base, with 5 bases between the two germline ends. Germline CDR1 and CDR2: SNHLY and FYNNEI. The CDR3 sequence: CASSERGNTEAFF. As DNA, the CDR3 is TGTGCCAGCAGTGAACGGGGGAACACTGAAGCTTTCTTT.

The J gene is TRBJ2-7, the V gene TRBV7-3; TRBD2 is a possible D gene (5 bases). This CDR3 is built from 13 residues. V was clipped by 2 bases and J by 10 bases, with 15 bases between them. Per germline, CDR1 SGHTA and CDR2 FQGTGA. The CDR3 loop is CASSLQPDGVQYF. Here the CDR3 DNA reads TGTGCCAGCAGCTTACAACCGGACGGGGTACAGTACTTC.

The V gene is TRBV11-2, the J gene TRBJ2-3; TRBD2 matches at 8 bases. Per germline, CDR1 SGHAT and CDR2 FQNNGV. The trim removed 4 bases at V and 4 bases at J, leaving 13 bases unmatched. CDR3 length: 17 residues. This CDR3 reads CASSSRLIAGTSDTQYF. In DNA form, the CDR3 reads TGTGCCAGCAGCTCCCGTTTGATAGCGGGGACTTCAGATACGCAGTATTTT. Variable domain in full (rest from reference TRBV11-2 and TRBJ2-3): EAGVAQSPRYKIIEKRQSVAFWCNPISGHATLYWYQQILGQGPKLLIQFQNNGVVDDSQLPKDRFSAERLKGVDSTLKIQPAKLEDSAVYLCASSSRLIAGTSDTQYFGPGTRLTVL.

CDR3 in amino acids: CASSPNPGGGSGELFF. DNA for the CDR3: TGTGCCAGCAGCCCAAACCCGGGCGGGGGATCCGGGGAGCTGTTTTTT. The chain combines TRBV7-7 with TRBJ2-2; 7 nucleotides align to TRBD2. The CDR3 totals 16 residues. In germline, CDR1 is SSHAT, CDR2 FNYEAQ (reference sequence). With 5 bases clipped from V and 6 bases from J, the junction kept 12 bases outside the gene matches. Variable domain in full (rest from reference TRBV7-7 and TRBJ2-2): GAGVSQSPRYKVTKRGQDVTLRCDPISSHATLYWYQQALGQGPEFLTYFNYEAQPDKSGLPSDRFSAERPEGSISTLTIQRTEQRDSAMYRCASSPNPGGGSGELFFGEGSRLTVL.

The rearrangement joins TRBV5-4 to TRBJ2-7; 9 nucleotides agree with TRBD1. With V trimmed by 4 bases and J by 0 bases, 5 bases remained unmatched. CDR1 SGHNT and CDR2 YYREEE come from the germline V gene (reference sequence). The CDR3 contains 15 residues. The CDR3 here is CASSVGQGSSYEQYF. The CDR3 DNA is TGTGCCAGCAGCGTAGGACAGGGGAGCTCCTACGAGCAGTACTTC.

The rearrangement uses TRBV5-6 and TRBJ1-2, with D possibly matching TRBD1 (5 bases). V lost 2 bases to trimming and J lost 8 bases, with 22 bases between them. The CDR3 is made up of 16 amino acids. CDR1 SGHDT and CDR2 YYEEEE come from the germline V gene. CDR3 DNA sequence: TGTGCCAGCAGCTTCGGGACGGAGGGACCCGGTGAGGGCTACACCTTC. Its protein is CASSFGTEGPGEGYTF.

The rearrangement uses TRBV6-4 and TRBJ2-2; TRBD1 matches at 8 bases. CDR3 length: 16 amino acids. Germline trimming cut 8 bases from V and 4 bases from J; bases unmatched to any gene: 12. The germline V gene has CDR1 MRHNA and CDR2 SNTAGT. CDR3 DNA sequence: TGTGCCAGCCGTCCTTCCGACAGGGGATCCACCGGGGAGCTGTTTTTT. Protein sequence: CASRPSDRGSTGELFF.